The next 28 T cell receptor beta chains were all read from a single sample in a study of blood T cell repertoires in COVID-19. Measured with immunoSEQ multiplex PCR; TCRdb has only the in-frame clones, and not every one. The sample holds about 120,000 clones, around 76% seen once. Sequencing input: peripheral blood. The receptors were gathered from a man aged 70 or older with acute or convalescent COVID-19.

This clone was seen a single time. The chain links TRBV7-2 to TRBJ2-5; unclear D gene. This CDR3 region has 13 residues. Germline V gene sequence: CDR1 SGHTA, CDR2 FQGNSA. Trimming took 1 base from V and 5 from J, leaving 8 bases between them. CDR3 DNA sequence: TGTGCCAGCAGCTTAGGCAGGATGGAGACCCAGTACTTC. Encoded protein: CASSLGRMETQYF.

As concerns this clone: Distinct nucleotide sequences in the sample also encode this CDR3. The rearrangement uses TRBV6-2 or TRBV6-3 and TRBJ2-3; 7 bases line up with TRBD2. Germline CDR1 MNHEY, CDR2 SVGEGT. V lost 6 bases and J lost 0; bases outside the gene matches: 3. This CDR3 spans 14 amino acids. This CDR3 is CASSLGGSTDTQYF. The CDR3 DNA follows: TGTGCCAGCAGCCTGGGGGGGAGCACAGATACGCAGTATTTT.

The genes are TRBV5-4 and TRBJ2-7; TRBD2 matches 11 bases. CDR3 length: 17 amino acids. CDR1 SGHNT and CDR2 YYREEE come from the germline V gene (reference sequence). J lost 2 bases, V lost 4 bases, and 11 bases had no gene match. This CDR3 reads CASSPNSLAGVTYEQYF. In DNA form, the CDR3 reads TGTGCCAGCAGCCCTAATTCACTAGCGGGGGTTACCTACGAGCAGTACTTC.

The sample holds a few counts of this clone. CDR3 sequence (DNA): TGTGCCAGCAGTTTATCCGGGGGACTAGGTAGTGAGCAGTTCTTC. Translation: CASSLSGGLGSEQFF. The chain uses TRBV27 and TRBJ2-1; 8 bases line up with TRBD2. This CDR3 region has 15 residues. V trimming: 0 bases; J trimming: 9 bases; junction bases outside the gene matches: 7. Germline lookup yields CDR1 MNHEY and CDR2 SMNVEV (reference sequence).

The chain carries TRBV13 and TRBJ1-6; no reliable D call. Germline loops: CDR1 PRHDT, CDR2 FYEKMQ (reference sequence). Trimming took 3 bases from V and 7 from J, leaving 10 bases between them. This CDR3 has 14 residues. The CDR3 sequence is CASSFSAANSPLHF. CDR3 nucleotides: TGTGCCAGCAGCTTTTCAGCGGCAAATTCACCCCTCCACTTT.

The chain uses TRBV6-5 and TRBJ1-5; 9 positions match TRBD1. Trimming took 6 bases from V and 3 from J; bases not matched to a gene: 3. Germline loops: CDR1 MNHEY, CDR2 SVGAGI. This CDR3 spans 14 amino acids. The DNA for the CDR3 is TGTGCCAGCAGGGGACAGGGTATCAATCAGCCCCAGCATTTT. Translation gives CASRGQGINQPQHF.

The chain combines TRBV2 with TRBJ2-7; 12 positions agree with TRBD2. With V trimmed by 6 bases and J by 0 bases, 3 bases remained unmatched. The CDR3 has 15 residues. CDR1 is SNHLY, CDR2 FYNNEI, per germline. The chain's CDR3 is CASRRTSGDSYEQYF. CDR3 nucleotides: TGTGCCAGCAGAAGGACTAGCGGGGACTCCTACGAGCAGTACTTC.

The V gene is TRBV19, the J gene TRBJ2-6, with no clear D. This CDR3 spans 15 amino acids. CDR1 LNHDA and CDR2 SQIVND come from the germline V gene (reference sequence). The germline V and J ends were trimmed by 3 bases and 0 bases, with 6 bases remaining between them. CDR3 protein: CASSIGRSGANVLTF. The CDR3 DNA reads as TGTGCCAGTAGTATCGGTCGCTCTGGGGCCAACGTCCTGACTTTC.

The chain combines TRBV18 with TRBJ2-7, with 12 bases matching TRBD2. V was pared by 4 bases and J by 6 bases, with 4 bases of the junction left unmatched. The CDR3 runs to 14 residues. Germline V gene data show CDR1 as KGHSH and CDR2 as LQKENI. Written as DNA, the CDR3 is TGTGCCAGCTCACTCCGGACTAGCGGGGCCGAGCAGTACTTC. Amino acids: CASSLRTSGAEQYF.

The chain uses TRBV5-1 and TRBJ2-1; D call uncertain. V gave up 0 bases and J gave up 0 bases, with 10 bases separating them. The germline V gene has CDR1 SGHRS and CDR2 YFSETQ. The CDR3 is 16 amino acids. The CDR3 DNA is TGCGCCAGCAGCTTGGGACTTCCGAGCTCCTACAATGAGCAGTTCTTC. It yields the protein CASSLGLPSSYNEQFF.

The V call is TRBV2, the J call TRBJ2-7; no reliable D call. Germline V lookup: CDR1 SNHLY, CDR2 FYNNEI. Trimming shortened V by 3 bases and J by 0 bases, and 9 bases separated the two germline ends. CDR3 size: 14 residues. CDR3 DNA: TGTGCCAGCAGTGAGCGCGGTCACTCCTACGAGCAGTACTTC. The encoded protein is CASSERGHSYEQYF.

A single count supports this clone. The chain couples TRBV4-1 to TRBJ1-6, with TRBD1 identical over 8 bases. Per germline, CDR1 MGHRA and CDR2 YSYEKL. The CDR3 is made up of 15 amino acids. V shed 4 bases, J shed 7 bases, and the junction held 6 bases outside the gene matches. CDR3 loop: CASSPRRQGNSPLHF. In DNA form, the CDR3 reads TGCGCCAGCAGCCCTCGAAGACAGGGGAATTCACCCCTCCACTTT.

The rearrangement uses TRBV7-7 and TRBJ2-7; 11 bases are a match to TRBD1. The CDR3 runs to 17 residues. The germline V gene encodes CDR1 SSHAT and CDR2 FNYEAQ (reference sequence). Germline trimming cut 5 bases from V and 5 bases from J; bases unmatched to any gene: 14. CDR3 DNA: TGTGCCAGCAGCGCCGCAACTGGGACAGGGGGATTCAACGAGCAGTACTTC. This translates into CASSAATGTGGFNEQYF.

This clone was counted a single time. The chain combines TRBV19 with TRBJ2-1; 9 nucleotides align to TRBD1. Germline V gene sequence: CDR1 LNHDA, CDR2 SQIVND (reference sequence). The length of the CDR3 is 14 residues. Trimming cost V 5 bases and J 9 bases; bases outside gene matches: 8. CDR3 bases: TGTGCCAGTAGTCTAAGGGACAGGGCTGCTGAGCAGTTCTTC. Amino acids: CASSLRDRAAEQFF. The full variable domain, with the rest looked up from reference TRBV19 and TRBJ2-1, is DGGITQSPKYLFRKEGQNVTLSCEQNLNHDAMYWYRQDPGQGLRLIYYSQIVNDFQKGDIAEGYSVSREKKESFPLTVTSAQKNPTAFYLCASSLRDRAAEQFFGPGTRLTVL.

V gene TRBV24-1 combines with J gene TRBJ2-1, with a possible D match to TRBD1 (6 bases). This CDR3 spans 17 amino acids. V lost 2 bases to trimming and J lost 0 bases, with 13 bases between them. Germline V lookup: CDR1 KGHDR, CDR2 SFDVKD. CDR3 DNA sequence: TGTGCCACCAGTGATTCTTCCACAGGGAGCTCCTACAATGAGCAGTTCTTC. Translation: CATSDSSTGSSYNEQFF.

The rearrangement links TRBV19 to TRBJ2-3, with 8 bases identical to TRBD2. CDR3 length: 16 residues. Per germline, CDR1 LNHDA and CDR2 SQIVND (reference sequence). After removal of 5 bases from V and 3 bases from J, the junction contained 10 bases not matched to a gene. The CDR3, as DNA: TGTGCCAGTAGTTCCCCCCGGGGGGGCCCTACAGATACGCAGTATTTT. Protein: CASSSPRGGPTDTQYF.

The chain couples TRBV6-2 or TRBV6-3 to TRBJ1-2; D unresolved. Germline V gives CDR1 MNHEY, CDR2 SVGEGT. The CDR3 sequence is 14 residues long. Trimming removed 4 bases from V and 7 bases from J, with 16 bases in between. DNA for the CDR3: TGTGCCAGCAGTTCCGTAGACCACGCGGTTGGCTACACCTTC. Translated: CASSSVDHAVGYTF.

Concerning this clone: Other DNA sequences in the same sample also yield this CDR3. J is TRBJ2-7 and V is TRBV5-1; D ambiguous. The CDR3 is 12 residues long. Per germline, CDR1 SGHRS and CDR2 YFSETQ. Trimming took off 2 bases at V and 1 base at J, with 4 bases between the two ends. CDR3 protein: CASSFSSYEQYF. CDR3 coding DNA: TGCGCCAGCAGCTTTTCTTCCTACGAGCAGTACTTC.

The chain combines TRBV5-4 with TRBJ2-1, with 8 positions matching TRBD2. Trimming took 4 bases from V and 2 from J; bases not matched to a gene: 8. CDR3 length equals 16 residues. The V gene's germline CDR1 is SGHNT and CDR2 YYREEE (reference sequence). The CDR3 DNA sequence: TGTGCCAGCAGCCCCGGAGCGGGGGCCACCTACAATGAGCAGTTCTTC. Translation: CASSPGAGATYNEQFF.

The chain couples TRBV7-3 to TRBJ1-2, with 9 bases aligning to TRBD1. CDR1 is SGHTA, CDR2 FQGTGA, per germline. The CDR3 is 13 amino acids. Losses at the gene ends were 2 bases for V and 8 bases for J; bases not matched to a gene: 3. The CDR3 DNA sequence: TGTGCCAGCAGCTTACGACAGGGGGGCGGCTACACCTTC. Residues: CASSLRQGGGYTF. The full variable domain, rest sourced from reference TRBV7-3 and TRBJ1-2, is GAGVSQTPSNKVTEKGKYVELRCDPISGHTALYWYRQSLGQGPEFLIYFQGTGAADDSGLPNDRFFAVRPEGSVSTLKIQRTERGDSAVYLCASSLRQGGGYTFGSGTRLTVV.

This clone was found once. CDR3 nucleotide sequence: TGTGCCAGCAGGGACAGGGTAGCCTACGAGCAGTACTTC. Amino acids: CASRDRVAYEQYF. The V call is TRBV2, the J call TRBJ2-7; 8 bases line up with TRBD1. Germline V gene lookup returns CDR1 SNHLY and CDR2 FYNNEI. After removal of 6 bases from V and 2 bases from J, the junction contained 3 bases not matched to a gene. There are 13 residues in the CDR3.

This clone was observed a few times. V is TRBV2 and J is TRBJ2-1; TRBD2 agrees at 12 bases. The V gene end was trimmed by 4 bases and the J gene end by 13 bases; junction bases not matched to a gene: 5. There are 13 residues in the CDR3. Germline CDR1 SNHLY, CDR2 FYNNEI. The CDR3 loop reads CASSGRLAGVQFF. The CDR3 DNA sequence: TGTGCCAGCAGTGGGAGACTAGCGGGGGTCCAGTTCTTC.

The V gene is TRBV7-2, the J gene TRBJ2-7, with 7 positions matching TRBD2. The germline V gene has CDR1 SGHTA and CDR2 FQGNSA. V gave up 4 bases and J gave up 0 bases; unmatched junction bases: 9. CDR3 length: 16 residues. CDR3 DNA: TGTGCCAGCAGCTCTGGGGGGGGGAGGTCCTCCTACGAGCAGTACTTC. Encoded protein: CASSSGGGRSSYEQYF.

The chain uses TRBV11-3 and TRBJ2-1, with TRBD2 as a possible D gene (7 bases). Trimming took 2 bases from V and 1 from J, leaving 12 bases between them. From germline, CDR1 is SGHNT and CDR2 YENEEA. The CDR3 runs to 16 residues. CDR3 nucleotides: TGTGCCAGCAGCTTACCGGGGGGCCTTTCCTACAATGAGCAGTTCTTC. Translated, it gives CASSLPGGLSYNEQFF.

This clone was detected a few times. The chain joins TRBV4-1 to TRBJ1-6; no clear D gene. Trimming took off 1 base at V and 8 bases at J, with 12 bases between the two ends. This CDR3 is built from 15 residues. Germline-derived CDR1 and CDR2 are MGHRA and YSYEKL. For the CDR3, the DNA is TGCGCCAGCAGCCAAGTGGGAGAGGGTTATTCACCCCTCCACTTT. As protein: CASSQVGEGYSPLHF.

This CDR3 reads CASSPRTFGQGQETQYF. The DNA for the CDR3 is TGCGCCAGCAGTCCCCGAACCTTTGGACAGGGCCAAGAGACCCAGTACTTC. The chain carries TRBV10-2 and TRBJ2-5; 8 nucleotides match TRBD1. The V and J ends lost 5 bases and 1 base, in that order; junction bases with no gene match: 12. Germline values: CDR1 WSHSY, CDR2 SAAADI. The CDR3 spans 17 residues.

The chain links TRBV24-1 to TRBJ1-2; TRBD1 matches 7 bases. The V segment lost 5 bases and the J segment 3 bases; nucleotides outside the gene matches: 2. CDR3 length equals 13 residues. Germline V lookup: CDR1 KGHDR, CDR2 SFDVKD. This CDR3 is CATSVGTDYGYTF. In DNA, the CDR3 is TGTGCCACCAGTGTCGGGACAGACTATGGCTACACCTTC.

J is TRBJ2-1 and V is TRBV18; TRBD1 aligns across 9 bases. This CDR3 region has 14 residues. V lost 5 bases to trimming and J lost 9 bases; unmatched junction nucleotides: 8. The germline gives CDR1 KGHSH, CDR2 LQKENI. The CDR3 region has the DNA TGTGCCAGCTCAGAAAATACAGGGGGCGGTGAGCAGTTCTTC. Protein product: CASSENTGGGEQFF.